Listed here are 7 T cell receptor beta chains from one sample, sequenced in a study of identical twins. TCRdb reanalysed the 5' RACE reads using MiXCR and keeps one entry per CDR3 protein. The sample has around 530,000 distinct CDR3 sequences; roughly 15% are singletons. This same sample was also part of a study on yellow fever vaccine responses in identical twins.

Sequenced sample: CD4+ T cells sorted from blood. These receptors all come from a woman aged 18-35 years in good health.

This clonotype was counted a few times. CDR3 residues: CASSFWAPQETQYF. CDR3 DNA: TGCGCCAGCAGCTTCTGGGCCCCGCAAGAGACCCAGTACTTC. This chain links TRBV5-1 with TRBJ2-5; D is unresolved. The ends were cut back, 2 bases at V and 2 bases at J, with 10 bases in the middle. Germline CDR1 and CDR2: SGHRS and YFSETQ. The CDR3 is made up of 14 amino acids. Combining the CDR3 with reference TRBV5-1 and TRBJ2-5 gives the whole variable domain KAGVTQTPRYLIKTRGQQVTLSCSPISGHRSVSWYQQTPGQGLQFLFEYFSETQRNKGNFPGRFSGRQFSNSRSEMNVSTLELGDSALYLCASSFWAPQETQYFGPGTRLLVL.

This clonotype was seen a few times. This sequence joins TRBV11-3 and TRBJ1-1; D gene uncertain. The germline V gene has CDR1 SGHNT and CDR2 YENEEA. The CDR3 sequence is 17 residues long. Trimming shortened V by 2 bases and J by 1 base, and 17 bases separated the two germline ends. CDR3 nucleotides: TGTGCCAGCAGCTTAAGGGAACCCGGTAGTCCGAACACTGAAGCTTTCTTT. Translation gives CASSLREPGSPNTEAFF.

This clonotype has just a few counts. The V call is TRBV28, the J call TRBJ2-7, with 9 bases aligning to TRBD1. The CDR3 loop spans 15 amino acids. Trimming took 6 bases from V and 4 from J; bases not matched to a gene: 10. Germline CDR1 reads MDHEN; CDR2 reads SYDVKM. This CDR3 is CASSSAGTGKYEQYF. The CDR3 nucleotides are TGTGCCAGCAGCTCGGCCGGGACAGGGAAGTACGAGCAGTACTTC.

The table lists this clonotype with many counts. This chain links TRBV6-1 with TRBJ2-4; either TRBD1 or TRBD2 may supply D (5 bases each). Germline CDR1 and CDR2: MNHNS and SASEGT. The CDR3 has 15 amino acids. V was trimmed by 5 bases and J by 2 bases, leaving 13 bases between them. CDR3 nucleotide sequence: TGTGCCAGCAGTCAGGGTGGGGAGTCCAAAAACATTCAGTACTTC. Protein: CASSQGGESKNIQYF.

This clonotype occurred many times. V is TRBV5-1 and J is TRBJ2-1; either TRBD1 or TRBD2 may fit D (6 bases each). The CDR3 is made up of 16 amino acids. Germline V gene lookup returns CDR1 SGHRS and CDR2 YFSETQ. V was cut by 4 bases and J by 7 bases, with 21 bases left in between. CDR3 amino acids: CASSPNAGTMGNEQFF. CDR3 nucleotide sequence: TGCGCCAGCAGCCCGAATGCGGGGACAATGGGTAATGAGCAGTTCTTC.

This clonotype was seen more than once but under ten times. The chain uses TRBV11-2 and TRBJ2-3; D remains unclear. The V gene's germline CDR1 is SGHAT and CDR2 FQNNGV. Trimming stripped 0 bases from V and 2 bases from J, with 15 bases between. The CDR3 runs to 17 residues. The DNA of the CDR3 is TGTGCCAGCAGCTTAGATCTGGCGGCGCCCTACACAGATACGCAGTATTTT. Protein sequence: CASSLDLAAPYTDTQYF.

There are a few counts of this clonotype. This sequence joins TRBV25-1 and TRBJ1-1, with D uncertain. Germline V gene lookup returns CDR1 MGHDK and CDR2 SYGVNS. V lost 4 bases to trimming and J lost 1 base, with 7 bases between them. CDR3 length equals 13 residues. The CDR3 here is CASSGTANTEAFF. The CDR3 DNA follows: TGTGCCAGCAGTGGAACAGCGAACACTGAAGCTTTCTTT.